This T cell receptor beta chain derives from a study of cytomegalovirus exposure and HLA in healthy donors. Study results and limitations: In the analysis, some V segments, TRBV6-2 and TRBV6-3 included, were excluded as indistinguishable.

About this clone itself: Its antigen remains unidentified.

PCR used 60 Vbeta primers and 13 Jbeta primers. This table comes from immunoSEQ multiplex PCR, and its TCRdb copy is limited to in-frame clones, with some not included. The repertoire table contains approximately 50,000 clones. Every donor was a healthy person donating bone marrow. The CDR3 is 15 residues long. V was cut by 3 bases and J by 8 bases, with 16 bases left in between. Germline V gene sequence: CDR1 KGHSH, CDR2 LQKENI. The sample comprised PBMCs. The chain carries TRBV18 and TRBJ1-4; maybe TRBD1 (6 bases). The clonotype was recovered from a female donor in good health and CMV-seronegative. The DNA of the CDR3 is TGTGCCAGCTCACCTCTCACAGGGAGGGACGAAAAACTGTTTTTT. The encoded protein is CASSPLTGRDEKLFF.